These T cell receptor beta chains were read from a single sample in a study of control samples from healthy donors and cancer patients. The repertoire was sequenced with immunoSEQ multiplex PCR; TCRdb's copy has only in-frame clones and lacks some. The profile shows roughly 200,000 clones, about 93% of them singletons. What was sequenced was blood. These TCRs come from a man aged 50 to 60 in good health. Each CDR3 is given with its conserved first and last residue. The D gene is left open where the match is weak. Expanded clones are given a class, and other clones once, few, many or no size at all.

j_call v_call d_call clone_size cdr3_nt cdr3_aa
TRBJ2-3 TRBV18 . . TGTGCCAGCTCACCCCCCACAGGAGGGTTTCTAGATACGCAGTATTTT CASSPPTGGFLDTQYF
TRBJ1-5 TRBV6-1 . . TGTGCCAGCAGTGTGGCGGGAACGGGGGGCAATCAGCCCCAGCATTTT CASSVAGTGGNQPQHF
TRBJ1-2 TRBV7-2 . . TGTGCCAGCAGCTTTTCCGGGACGGCCAACTATGGCTACACCTTC CASSFSGTANYGYTF
TRBJ1-3 TRBV7-2 . . TGTGCCAGCAGCCCCCCGGCCGCCCGACCATCTTCTGGAAACACCATATATTTT CASSPPAARPSSGNTIYF
TRBJ1-6 TRBV2 TRBD1 once TGTGCCGGGTCAGGACAGGAAAATTCACCCCTCCACTTT CAGSGQENSPLHF
TRBJ2-4 TRBV30 TRBD1 . TGTGCCTGGAGGCCCACGGGGGACAGGTCATTGGACATTCAGTACTTC CAWRPTGDRSLDIQYF
TRBJ2-7 TRBV28 . once TGTGCCAGCAGCTTACAGGGTTCCTACGAGCAGTACTTC CASSLQGSYEQYF
TRBJ1-3 TRBV7-2 . . TGTGCCAGCAGCTTTGTGTCGAGCTCTGGAAACACCATATATTTT CASSFVSSSGNTIYF
TRBJ2-5 TRBV7-3 . . TGTGCCAGCAGCTGGGGAGCGCAAGAGACCCAGTACTTC CASSWGAQETQYF
TRBJ1-1 TRBV19 . . TGTGCCAGTAGTATGAAGGATTGGCGTACTGAAGCTTTCTTT CASSMKDWRTEAFF
TRBJ2-5 TRBV4-1 . . TGCGCCAGCAGCCCGTCCCGGGACAAGGGGCAAGAGACCCAGTACTTC CASSPSRDKGQETQYF
TRBJ1-1 TRBV5-1 . . TGCGCCAGCAGCTTACAGGGAAGGAACGCTGAAGCTTTCTTT CASSLQGRNAEAFF
TRBJ1-2 TRBV7-2 . . TGTGCCAGCAGCTCCACGACATCCGCCGGGACAAGCTATGGCTACACCTTC CASSSTTSAGTSYGYTF
TRBJ1-4 TRBV6-6 . . TGTGCCAGCAGTTACACCGGGATGACGGGTAATGAAAAACTGTTTTTT CASSYTGMTGNEKLFF
TRBJ1-2 TRBV11-2 . . TGTGCCAGCAGCTTAGGGGAAGGACCTAACTATGGCTACACCTTC CASSLGEGPNYGYTF
TRBJ1-3 TRBV7-9 . . TGTGCCAGCAGCCCGAGCGTGTCTGGAAACACCATATATTTT CASSPSVSGNTIYF
TRBJ2-7 TRBV29-1 TRBD1 . TGCAGCGTACTTGACAGGGTCAAAGGATACGAGCAGTACTTC CSVLDRVKGYEQYF
TRBJ2-3 TRBV5-1 TRBD2 . TGCGCCAGCAGCTTGGCGGGACTAGCGGGGGGTACAGATACGCAGTATTTT CASSLAGLAGGTDTQYF
TRBJ2-1 TRBV19 TRBD1 . TGTGCCAGTAGTTGGACAGGGGTCAATGAGCAGTTCTTC CASSWTGVNEQFF
TRBJ1-1 TRBV11-2 . . TGTGCCAGCAGCGCCTGGACGGTGAACACTGAAGCTTTCTTT CASSAWTVNTEAFF
TRBJ1-2 TRBV19 TRBD1 . TGTGCCAGTAGTGTTAACAGGGGCGGCGGCTACACCTTC CASSVNRGGGYTF
TRBJ1-1 TRBV6-5 . . TGTGCCAGCAGTTACTCGAGGCAGGCTGACACTGAAGCTTTCTTT CASSYSRQADTEAFF
TRBJ2-3 TRBV29-1 . . TGCAGCGCTCGAAACAGGCCGCGCACAGATACGCAGTATTTT CSARNRPRTDTQYF
TRBJ1-2 TRBV4-3 . . TGCGCCAGCAGCCAAGATAGGCGGGCATTCTATGGCTACACCTTC CASSQDRRAFYGYTF
TRBJ1-1 TRBV2 . . TGTGCCAGCCTGGGAGGGAACACTGAAGCTTTCTTT CASLGGNTEAFF
TRBJ1-4 TRBV3-1/TRBV3-2 TRBD1 once TGTGCCAGCAGCCACTACAGGGGGCGTAATAATGAAAAACTGTTTTTT CASSHYRGRNNEKLFF
TRBJ2-2 TRBV7-2 . . TGTGCCAGCAGCCTCCGGGTCCTCGGGGGAACCGGGGAGCTGTTTTTT CASSLRVLGGTGELFF
TRBJ1-6 TRBV6-2/TRBV6-3 TRBD1 . TGTGCCAGCAGTTACTCGATTACGCCGGGACAGGGAAGTGATGGGGCACCCCTCCACTTT CASSYSITPGQGSDGAPLHF
TRBJ1-1 TRBV5-1 TRBD1 once TGCGCCAGCAGCCTGGCCGGGACAGGGAATTTGAACACTGAAGCTTTCTTT CASSLAGTGNLNTEAFF
TRBJ2-1 TRBV2 . . TGTGCCAGCAGTCCCAGCCCCTACAATGAGCAGTTCTTC CASSPSPYNEQFF
TRBJ2-2 TRBV6-6 . . TGTGCCAGCAGTTACACCCCCGGGGCCGGGGAGCTGTTTTTT CASSYTPGAGELFF
TRBJ2-1 TRBV3-1/TRBV3-2 . few TGTGCCAGCAGACCTTATGGACAGAGCTCCTACAATGAGCAGTTCTTC CASRPYGQSSYNEQFF
TRBJ2-6 TRBV11-2 TRBD1 once TGTGCCAGCAGCTACTCAGGGGGAACTGGGGCCAACGTCCTGACTTTC CASSYSGGTGANVLTF
TRBJ1-3 TRBV5-1 TRBD1 . TGCGCCAGCAGCTTGGGGACAGGGGCTGGAAACACCATATATTTT CASSLGTGAGNTIYF
TRBJ1-2 TRBV5-1 . . TGCGCCAGCAGCGCCAAGGTGGCGGGTGACTATGGCTACACCTTC CASSAKVAGDYGYTF
TRBJ2-7 TRBV7-3 TRBD1 once TGTGCCAGCAGCCCGACAGGGGACTCCTACGAGCAGTACTTC CASSPTGDSYEQYF
TRBJ1-4 TRBV5-1 . . TGCGCCAGCAGCTTGGACAGGGTGAATGAAAAACTGTTTTTT CASSLDRVNEKLFF
TRBJ1-2 TRBV28 TRBD1 once TGTGCCAGCAGTTCGACAGGGCGAGACTATGGCTACACCTTC CASSSTGRDYGYTF
TRBJ1-2 TRBV15 . . TGTGCCACCAGCAGGTCGGCAACCGAAGACGGATATGGCTACACCTTC CATSRSATEDGYGYTF
TRBJ1-5 TRBV28 TRBD1 . TGTGCCAGCAGCCAGACAGGGGGCAATCAGCCCCAGCATTTT CASSQTGGNQPQHF
TRBJ1-2 TRBV29-1 TRBD1 . TGCAGCGTTGGGGTGACAGGGGGCGTCTATGGCTACACCTTC CSVGVTGGVYGYTF
TRBJ2-5 TRBV12-3/TRBV12-4 . . TGTGCCAGCAGTTCCATAGAGACCCAGTACTTC CASSSIETQYF